The next 7 T cell receptor beta chains were all read from a single sample in a study of molecular identifiers for immune sequencing clone quantification. Each CDR3 protein is one row after TCRdb ran MiXCR on the PCR reads. The data contain around 470,000 distinct CDR3 sequences, roughly 23% of them singletons. The specimen sequenced was naive CD8+ T cells from blood, with Jurkat cell RNA spiked in. The sample's subset: FACS-sorted CD8+CD4-CCR7+CD45RA+ naive T cells. The receptors were sampled from a human donor in good health. Some libraries in this study had Jurkat cell RNA spiked in.

This clonotype was recorded a few times. The gene calls are TRBV5-6 and TRBJ2-7; 8 nucleotides match TRBD1. The germline gives CDR1 SGHDT, CDR2 YYEEEE. The CDR3 loop spans 14 amino acids. The ends lost 2 bases at V and 5 bases at J; junction bases unmatched: 6. CDR3 DNA sequence: TGTGCCAGCAGCTTTAACAGGGGGGTCCACGAGCAGTACTTC. Residues: CASSFNRGVHEQYF.

This clonotype was seen a few times. This chain links TRBV4-3 with TRBJ1-2; TRBD1 is a possible D gene (5 bases). Trimming left V 0 bases short and J 7 bases short, with 15 bases between. Germline lookup yields CDR1 LGHNA and CDR2 YSLEER. This CDR3 comprises 15 residues. CDR3 region: CASSQDVTRGSGYTF. The CDR3 bases are TGCGCCAGCAGCCAAGATGTTACTAGGGGCTCTGGCTACACCTTC.

A note on this clonotype: This may arise from a read error, as a much more abundant clone is one base away. The chain is built from TRBV20-1 and TRBJ2-3; no clear D. Germline V gene sequence: CDR1 DFQATT, CDR2 SNEGSKA (reference sequence). Trimming took off 6 bases at V and 0 bases at J, with 16 bases between the two ends. This CDR3 contains 15 residues. The CDR3 bases are TGCAGTGCCGACCACCTTTTCAGTAGCACAGATACGCAGTATTTT. This codes for CSADHLFSSTDTQYF.

This clonotype was seen a few times. This chain links TRBV29-1 with TRBJ1-1; the match to TRBD1 covers 8 bases. The CDR3 covers 16 residues. V shed 4 bases and J 1 base; nucleotides not matched to a gene: 11. The germline CDR1 and CDR2 sequences are SQVTM and ANQGSEA. CDR3 DNA: TGCAGCGTTGGGCCGTTACAGGGGGAGGGGAACACTGAAGCTTTCTTT. Translating gives CSVGPLQGEGNTEAFF.

This clonotype came up many times. This rearrangement joins TRBV13 to TRBJ2-7, with 10 bases lining up with TRBD2. This CDR3 has 14 residues. V shed 4 bases, J shed 4 bases, and the junction held 4 bases outside the gene matches. Germline V lookup: CDR1 PRHDT, CDR2 FYEKMQ (reference sequence). The CDR3 DNA reads TGTGCCAGCAGCTCAGCGGGGGGGCTGTACGAGCAGTACTTC. Protein: CASSSAGGLYEQYF.

A note on this clonotype: At one boundary the junction diverges from the germline segment, which might be a read error. This rearrangement joins TRBV30 to TRBJ2-5; D is perhaps TRBD1 (6 bases). This CDR3 comprises 14 residues. Per germline, CDR1 GTSNPN and CDR2 SVGIG (reference sequence). CDR3 bases: TGTGGCTGGAGTGTACAGGGAAGCGCGGAGACCCAGTACTTC. Protein sequence: CGWSVQGSAETQYF.

The rearrangement links TRBV9 to TRBJ2-3, with TRBD2 identical over 9 bases. J gave up 2 bases and V 3 bases, and 10 bases lay outside the gene matches. There are 17 residues in the CDR3. From germline, CDR1 is SGDLS and CDR2 YYNGEE. The CDR3 DNA reads TGTGCCAGCAGCGCCGAACCTGGCGGGAGGGACACAGATACGCAGTATTTT. The encoded protein is CASSAEPGGRDTDTQYF.